The 11 T cell receptor beta chains given below trace back to one sample, sequenced in a study of cytomegalovirus exposure and HLA in healthy donors. Only in-frame clones appear in the TCRdb table, and some are missing; sequencing was by immunoSEQ multiplex PCR. Of approximately 190,000 clones in the sample, around four fifths were seen once. The sample was PBMCs. Source of these receptors: a man younger than 35 in good health and CMV-seropositive.

The gene calls are TRBV28 and TRBJ1-5, with D possibly TRBD1 on 6 matching bases. This CDR3 is built from 14 residues. V lost 5 bases and J lost 8, with 16 bases in between. Germline CDR1 reads MDHEN; CDR2 reads SYDVKM. The CDR3 DNA follows: TGTGCCAGCAGTCTAAGGAGAGGGGGAGAGCCCCAGCATTTT. Amino acids: CASSLRRGGEPQHF.

The J gene is TRBJ2-1, the V gene TRBV27, with 8 nucleotides matching TRBD2. J was trimmed by 13 bases and V by 8 bases; bases with no gene match: 7. This CDR3 has 11 amino acids. Germline-derived CDR1 and CDR2 are MNHEY and SMNVEV (reference sequence). CDR3: CASAKGTSQFF. For the CDR3, the DNA is TGTGCCAGCGCGAAGGGGACTAGTCAGTTCTTC.

This chain uses TRBV30 with TRBJ1-4; 8 bases are shared with TRBD1. The CDR3 contains 14 residues. V shed 5 bases and J 3 bases; nucleotides not matched to a gene: 5. Germline V gene lookup returns CDR1 GTSNPN and CDR2 SVGIG (reference sequence). The CDR3: CAWGIQGANEKLFF. The CDR3 nucleotides are TGTGCCTGGGGAATACAGGGGGCTAATGAAAAACTGTTTTTT.

The chain couples TRBV6-1 to TRBJ2-7, with 8 positions matching TRBD2. J was trimmed by 0 bases and V by 7 bases; bases with no gene match: 8. Germline CDR1 is MNHNS and CDR2 is SASEGT. The CDR3 covers 15 residues. The CDR3 DNA sequence: TGTGCCAGCACCGGGGGGGGTACGAGCTCCTACGAGCAGTACTTC. It translates to CASTGGGTSSYEQYF.

V usage is TRBV4-2 and J usage is TRBJ2-3, with 9 bases aligning to TRBD2. The CDR3 covers 20 residues. With V trimmed by 4 bases and J by 2 bases, 19 bases remained unmatched. Germline V gives CDR1 LGHNA, CDR2 YNFKEQ. The CDR3 is CASSPAGHTGAGGPTDTQYF. The CDR3 nucleotides are TGTGCCAGCAGCCCTGCCGGCCACACGGGTGCGGGAGGGCCCACAGATACGCAGTATTTT.

As concerns this clone: Because the CDR3's place on the DNA is in doubt, the DNA is left out and the CDR3 is given as listed by TCRdb. This chain connects TRBV28 to TRBJ1-5; TRBD1, the D gene given by the table, was not confirmed from the DNA. Germline values: CDR1 MDHEN, CDR2 SYDVKM. The CDR3 spans 19 residues, counting both ends. The CDR3 spells CASSILGIKSPYSNQPQHF.

This clone was found a few times. The rearrangement uses TRBV19 and TRBJ2-1; tentative D call: TRBD2 (5 bases). Per the germline V gene, CDR1 is LNHDA and CDR2 is SQIVND (reference sequence). V lost 6 bases and J lost 9, with 15 bases in between. The CDR3 has 13 residues. The CDR3, as DNA: TGTGCCAGTAGCCCCTTCACACGGGGTGAGCAGTTCTTC. It encodes CASSPFTRGEQFF.

The chain couples TRBV5-4 to TRBJ2-7, with D maybe TRBD1 (6 bases). CDR1 and CDR2 (germline): SGHNT, YYREEE (reference sequence). This CDR3 comprises 15 residues. V was trimmed by 2 bases and J by 6 bases, leaving 18 bases between them. The CDR3 loop reads CASSFIQGSQGEQYF. CDR3 nucleotide sequence: TGTGCCAGCAGCTTCATACAGGGAAGTCAGGGCGAGCAGTACTTC. The full variable domain, in which reference TRBV5-4 and TRBJ2-7 provide the parts outside the CDR3, is ETGVTQSPTHLIKTRGQQVTLRCSSQSGHNTVSWYQQALGQGPQFIFQYYREEENGRGNFPPRFSGLQFPNYSSELNVNALELDDSALYLCASSFIQGSQGEQYFGPGTRLTVT.

This clone was detected only once. The V call is TRBV6-5, the J call TRBJ2-5, with a weak D call TRBD2 (5 bases). The CDR3 runs 16 residues. Germline lookup yields CDR1 MNHEY and CDR2 SVGAGI. V was shortened by 0 bases and J by 1 base, with 12 bases between the two germline ends. The CDR3 coding sequence is TGTGCCAGCAGTTACTCGATGTCCGGGGTCCAAGAGACCCAGTACTTC. Translating it yields CASSYSMSGVQETQYF.

V gene TRBV5-1 combines with J gene TRBJ2-2; TRBD1 is a possible D gene (6 bases). V dropped 3 bases and J dropped 4 bases, with 10 bases sitting between them. There are 14 residues in the CDR3. The V gene's germline CDR1 is SGHRS and CDR2 YFSETQ. The DNA of the CDR3 is TGCGCCAGCAGCTCTCAGGGGAGCACCGGGGAGCTGTTTTTT. Translating gives CASSSQGSTGELFF.

The gene calls are TRBV19 and TRBJ1-5, with D perhaps TRBD1 (6 bases). The germline V gene encodes CDR1 LNHDA and CDR2 SQIVND (reference sequence). Trimming stripped 6 bases from V and 3 bases from J, with 12 bases between. CDR3 size: 14 residues. The CDR3: CASSPGHYNQPQHF. The CDR3 region has the DNA TGTGCCAGTAGCCCGGGACACTACAATCAGCCCCAGCATTTT. Based on the CDR3 plus reference TRBV19 and TRBJ1-5, the full variable domain is DGGITQSPKYLFRKEGQNVTLSCEQNLNHDAMYWYRQDPGQGLRLIYYSQIVNDFQKGDIAEGYSVSREKKESFPLTVTSAQKNPTAFYLCASSPGHYNQPQHFGDGTRLSIL.